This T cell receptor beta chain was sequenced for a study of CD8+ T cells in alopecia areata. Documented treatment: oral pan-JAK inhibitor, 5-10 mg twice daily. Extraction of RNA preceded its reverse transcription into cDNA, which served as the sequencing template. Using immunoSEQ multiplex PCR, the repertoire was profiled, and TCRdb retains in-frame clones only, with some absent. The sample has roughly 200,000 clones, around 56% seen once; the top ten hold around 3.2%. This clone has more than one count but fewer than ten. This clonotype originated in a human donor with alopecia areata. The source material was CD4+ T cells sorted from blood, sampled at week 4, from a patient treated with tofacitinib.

CDR3 sequence reads: CASHPGQGYSEQFF. The CDR3 nucleotides are TGTGCCAGCCACCCGGGACAGGGGTATAGTGAGCAGTTCTTC. This chain uses TRBV6-6 with TRBJ2-1; 10 bases fit TRBD1. Losses at the gene ends were 8 bases for V and 9 bases for J; bases not matched to a gene: 10. The germline V gene encodes CDR1 MNHNY and CDR2 SVGAGI (reference sequence). CDR3 length: 14 amino acids.